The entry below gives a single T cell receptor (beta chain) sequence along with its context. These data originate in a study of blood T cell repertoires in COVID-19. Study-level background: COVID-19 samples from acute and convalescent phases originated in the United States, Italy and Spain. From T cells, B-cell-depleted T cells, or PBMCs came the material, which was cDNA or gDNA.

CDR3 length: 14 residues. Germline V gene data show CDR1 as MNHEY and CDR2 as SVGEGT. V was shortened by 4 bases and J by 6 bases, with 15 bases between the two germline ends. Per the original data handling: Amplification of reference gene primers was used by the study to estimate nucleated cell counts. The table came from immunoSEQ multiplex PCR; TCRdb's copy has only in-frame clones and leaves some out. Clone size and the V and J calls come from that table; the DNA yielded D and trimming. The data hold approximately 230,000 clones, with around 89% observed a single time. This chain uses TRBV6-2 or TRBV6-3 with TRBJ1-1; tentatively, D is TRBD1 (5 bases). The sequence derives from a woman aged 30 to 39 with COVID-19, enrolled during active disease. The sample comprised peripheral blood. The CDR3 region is CASSFPWGNAEAFF. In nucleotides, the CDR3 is TGTGCCAGCAGTTTTCCCTGGGGCAACGCTGAAGCTTTCTTT.